The 2 T cell receptor beta chains below come from one sample, sequenced in a study of cytomegalovirus exposure and HLA in healthy donors. Primers for the PCR totalled 60 Vbeta and 13 Jbeta. Clones were sequenced by immunoSEQ multiplex PCR, and TCRdb holds only the in-frame ones, with some missing. The sample includes more than 45,000 clones, 70% to 80% seen only once; the top ten take roughly 6.3%. Source material: PBMCs. The origin of the receptors is a man aged 30 to 39 in good health and CMV-seronegative.

This clone was observed once. The J gene is TRBJ2-3, the V gene TRBV10-1; TRBD2 matches 8 bases. CDR3 size: 16 residues. Germline V lookup: CDR1 WNHNN, CDR2 SYGVQD (reference sequence). V lost 2 bases, J lost 1 base, and 5 bases stayed unmatched. CDR3: CASSEVLAERTDTQYF. The CDR3 nucleotides read TGCGCCAGCAGTGAGGTACTAGCGGAGCGCACAGATACGCAGTATTTT.

The rearrangement uses TRBV5-1 and TRBJ2-1; D is perhaps TRBD1 (5 bases). Trimming took off 2 bases at V and 0 bases at J, with 12 bases between the two ends. The CDR3 length is 16 residues. Looked up from germline, CDR1 is SGHRS and CDR2 is YFSETQ. The CDR3 spells CASSFQGRSSYNEQFF. The CDR3 DNA reads TGCGCCAGCAGCTTCCAGGGCAGGAGCTCCTACAATGAGCAGTTCTTC.